This T cell receptor (beta chain) comes out of a study of cytomegalovirus exposure and HLA in healthy donors. Primers: 60 Vbeta forward and 13 Jbeta reverse. Assay: immunoSEQ multiplex PCR; the TCRdb copy retains only in-frame clones and omits some. The sample has over 85,000 clones; 70% to 75% are singletons. Broader study findings: The sole available immune exposure information was CMV serostatus. In a later analysis, V- and J-gene trimming of beta chains associated with a DCLRE1C missense variant, replicated independently.

The CDR3 runs 15 residues. J was trimmed by 5 bases and V by 3 bases; bases with no gene match: 8. Germline V gives CDR1 SGHNT, CDR2 YYREEE (reference sequence). About this clone: Its antigen is unknown.

The chain employs TRBV5-4 and TRBJ1-2; 9 nucleotides match TRBD1. The sequencing sample was made of PBMCs. The sequence was obtained from a man between 40 and 49 years old in good health and CMV-seronegative. The DNA of the CDR3 is TGTGCCAGCAGCTGGATGGACAGGGGCAATTATGGCTACACCTTC. This encodes CASSWMDRGNYGYTF.